The 18 T cell receptor beta chains reported below all come from one sample, sequenced in a study of T-cell memory formation after mild COVID-19. Each CDR3 protein gets one entry after TCRdb re-called the 5' RACE reads with MiXCR. Among around 450,000 distinct CDR3 sequences listed, 20% were seen once. Sequencing used PBMCs or a T cell subset sorted from them (not recorded which). All receptors come from an adult woman who had mild COVID-19 (a few samples of this study predate the infection). Cell type and time point are not known.

V usage is TRBV5-6 and J usage is TRBJ2-3, with TRBD1 matching 7 bases. CDR3 length: 14 amino acids. J lost 3 bases, V lost 2 bases, and 3 bases had no gene match. Germline V gene sequence: CDR1 SGHDT, CDR2 YYEEEE. CDR3 sequence reads: CASSFTGVTDTQYF. The CDR3 DNA follows: TGTGCCAGCAGCTTTACAGGGGTAACAGATACGCAGTATTTT. Drawing the rest from reference TRBV5-6 and TRBJ2-3, the complete variable domain is DAGVTQSPTHLIKTRGQQVTLRCSPKSGHDTVSWYQQALGQGPQFIFQYYEEEERQRGNFPDRFSGHQFPNYSSELNVNALLLGDSALYLCASSFTGVTDTQYFGPGTRLTVL.

V gene TRBV24-1 combines with J gene TRBJ1-2, with D possibly being TRBD1 (6 bases). V was shortened by 4 bases and J by 8 bases, with 13 bases between the two germline ends. This CDR3 is 13 amino acids long. Looked up from germline, CDR1 is KGHDR and CDR2 is SFDVKD. In nucleotides, the CDR3 is TGTGCCACCAGTGAAGTGGGGGCAGGAGGCTACACCTTC. It specifies CATSEVGAGGYTF.

This clonotype was counted only a few times. The genes are TRBV24-1 and TRBJ2-1; the match to TRBD2 covers 11 bases. After removal of 4 bases from V and 6 bases from J, the junction contained 7 bases not matched to a gene. The length of the CDR3 is 16 residues. Germline loops: CDR1 KGHDR, CDR2 SFDVKD. The CDR3 coding sequence is TGTGCCACCAGTGACCCACTAGCGGGGGTACTCAATGAGCAGTTCTTC. It translates to CATSDPLAGVLNEQFF.

This clonotype was detected a few times. The chain uses TRBV4-1 and TRBJ1-4; TRBD1 is a possible D gene (6 bases). V lost 0 bases, J lost 7 bases, and 9 bases lay in between. Germline values: CDR1 MGHRA, CDR2 YSYEKL. The CDR3 sequence is 14 residues long. The CDR3 nucleotides are TGCGCCAGCAGCCAAGAGAGGGGGGTTGAAAAACTGTTTTTT. This translates into CASSQERGVEKLFF.

In this sample, this clonotype turned up a few times. The rearrangement uses TRBV12-3 or TRBV12-4 and TRBJ2-7; TRBD2 matches 10 bases. The CDR3 has 15 amino acids. The junction had 9 bases not matched to a gene; V was cut back by 6 bases and J by 4 bases. The CDR3, as DNA: TGTGCCAGCAGGGGGAGCGGGAGGGCCGGGTACGAGCAGTACTTC. Protein sequence: CASRGSGRAGYEQYF.

The V and J genes are TRBV5-1 and TRBJ1-4; 9 positions agree with TRBD1. V lost 4 bases to trimming and J lost 8 bases; unmatched junction nucleotides: 6. The CDR3 runs to 14 residues. Germline loops: CDR1 SGHRS, CDR2 YFSETQ. The CDR3 reads CASSIGTGREKLFF. The CDR3 nucleotides are TGCGCCAGCAGCATTGGGACAGGGAGAGAAAAACTGTTTTTT.

The rearrangement uses TRBV6-5 and TRBJ2-7, with 7 bases matching TRBD2. After removal of 5 bases from V and 4 bases from J, the junction contained 11 bases not matched to a gene. Germline V lookup: CDR1 MNHEY, CDR2 SVGAGI. This CDR3 region has 15 residues. CDR3 sequence: CASSPTGGRGYEQYF. The CDR3 coding sequence is TGTGCCAGCAGTCCCACTGGCGGGAGAGGTTACGAGCAGTACTTC.

In its sample, this clonotype was seen a few times. This sequence joins TRBV3-1 and TRBJ1-5; weak D call: TRBD1 (6 bases). The CDR3 is 19 residues long. In germline, CDR1 is LGHDT, CDR2 YNNKEL (reference sequence). V was cut by 2 bases and J by 0 bases, with 20 bases left in between. The CDR3 region is CASSQTIGQSLYSNQPQHF. The CDR3 DNA reads as TGTGCCAGCAGCCAAACGATAGGACAGTCGCTTTATAGCAATCAGCCCCAGCATTTT.

This clonotype was picked up a small number of times. V gene TRBV5-8 combines with J gene TRBJ2-2; D is unresolved. CDR3 length equals 16 residues. The V end was cut by 0 bases, the J end by 2 bases, with 11 bases between. CDR1 and CDR2 from the germline V gene are SGHTS and YDEGEE. The chain's CDR3 is CASSLGIGKNTGELFF. In DNA form, the CDR3 reads TGTGCCAGCAGCTTGGGGATAGGGAAAAACACCGGGGAGCTGTTTTTT.

V usage is TRBV7-2 and J usage is TRBJ2-3; D gene uncertain. V lost 4 bases to trimming and J lost 1 base, with 6 bases between them. Germline assignment: CDR1 SGHTA and CDR2 FQGNSA. The CDR3 has 13 amino acids. The CDR3 spells CASSSSRTDTQYF. CDR3 nucleotide sequence: TGTGCCAGCAGCTCCTCCCGCACAGATACGCAGTATTTT.

Ten or more counts support this clonotype. The chain has TRBV20-1 and TRBJ1-5; D gene uncertain. CDR3 size: 12 residues. Germline V gene lookup returns CDR1 DFQATT and CDR2 SNEGSKA (reference sequence). The V end lost 3 bases, the J end lost 7 bases, and 10 bases lay between the germline ends. CDR3: CSASRAGQPQHF. The CDR3 bases are TGCAGTGCTAGTAGGGCCGGCCAGCCCCAGCATTTT.

This clonotype occurred a few times. The chain combines TRBV20-1 with TRBJ2-1; 9 bases are a match to TRBD2. The CDR3 consists of 16 residues. V lost 6 bases, J lost 9 bases, and 18 bases stayed unmatched. Looked up from germline, CDR1 is DFQATT and CDR2 is SNEGSKA (reference sequence). The CDR3 DNA sequence: TGCAGTGCGCACCCCGGGACTAGCACAATTACGGTTGAGCAGTTCTTC. Protein sequence: CSAHPGTSTITVEQFF.

There are a few counts of this clonotype. The rearrangement links TRBV12-3 or TRBV12-4 to TRBJ2-5, with 11 bases fitting TRBD1. The CDR3 contains 15 residues. V lost 3 bases to trimming and J lost 2 bases; unmatched junction nucleotides: 2. The CDR3: CASSFGTGGQETQYF. CDR3 coding DNA: TGTGCCAGCAGTTTTGGGACAGGGGGACAAGAGACCCAGTACTTC.

This chain joins TRBV6-1 and TRBJ1-2; the match to TRBD1 covers 8 bases. J lost 5 bases, V lost 1 base, and 3 bases had no gene match. In germline, CDR1 is MNHNS, CDR2 SASEGT. The CDR3 extends over 14 amino acids. The CDR3 coding sequence is TGTGCCAGCAGTGAAGGGACAGGGTTGTATGGCTACACCTTC. This codes for CASSEGTGLYGYTF.

This clonotype was counted ten times or more. J is TRBJ2-3 and V is TRBV12-3 or TRBV12-4; either TRBD1 or TRBD2 may fit D (6 bases each). The CDR3 consists of 15 residues. V was trimmed by 6 bases and J by 5 bases, leaving 18 bases between them. The CDR3 region has the DNA TGTGCCAGCAGCCCTCTCGGGGGCCGGGAAGATACGCAGTATTTT. This sequence encodes CASSPLGGREDTQYF.

The chain recombines TRBV20-1 with TRBJ2-3, with D possibly matching TRBD2 (6 bases). Deletions cut 1 base from V and 0 bases from J, with 14 bases between. Germline V CDR1 and CDR2: DFQATT, SNEGSKA (reference sequence). The length of the CDR3 is 16 residues. The CDR3 reads CSARGAGGGSTDTQYF. CDR3 sequence (DNA): TGCAGTGCTAGAGGGGCTGGCGGAGGGAGCACAGATACGCAGTATTTT.

This clonotype has at least ten counts. Here the CDR3 reads CASSFPVPEANTQYF. The CDR3 region has the DNA TGTGCCAGCAGTTTCCCCGTCCCGGAGGCAAATACGCAGTATTTT. V is TRBV12-3 or TRBV12-4 and J is TRBJ2-3; a weak D match, TRBD2 (5 bases). V lost 3 bases to trimming and J lost 7 bases, with 17 bases between them. CDR3 length: 15 amino acids.

Ten or more counts support this clonotype. The chain is built from TRBV7-8 and TRBJ2-1; 11 bases map to TRBD2. The CDR3 extends over 16 amino acids. J lost 8 bases, V lost 5 bases, and 11 bases had no gene match. Germline V gene data show CDR1 as SGHVS and CDR2 as FQNEAQ. The CDR3 DNA is TGTGCCAGCAGCCCGACGACTAGCGGGGTCGGGTATGAGCAGTTCTTC. Protein sequence: CASSPTTSGVGYEQFF.